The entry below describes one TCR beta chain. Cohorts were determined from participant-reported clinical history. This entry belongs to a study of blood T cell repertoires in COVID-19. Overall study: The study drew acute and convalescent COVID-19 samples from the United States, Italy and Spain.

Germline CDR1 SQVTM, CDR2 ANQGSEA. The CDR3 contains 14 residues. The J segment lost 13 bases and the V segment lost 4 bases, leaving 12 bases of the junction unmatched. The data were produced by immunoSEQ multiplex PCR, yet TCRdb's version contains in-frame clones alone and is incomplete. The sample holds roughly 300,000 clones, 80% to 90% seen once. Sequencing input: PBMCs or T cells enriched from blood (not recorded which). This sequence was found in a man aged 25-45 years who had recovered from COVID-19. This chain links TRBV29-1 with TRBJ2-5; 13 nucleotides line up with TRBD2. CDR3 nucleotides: TGCAGCGTTGGGGGACTAGCGGGGCCGTCGGGGCTGTACTTC. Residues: CSVGGLAGPSGLYF.